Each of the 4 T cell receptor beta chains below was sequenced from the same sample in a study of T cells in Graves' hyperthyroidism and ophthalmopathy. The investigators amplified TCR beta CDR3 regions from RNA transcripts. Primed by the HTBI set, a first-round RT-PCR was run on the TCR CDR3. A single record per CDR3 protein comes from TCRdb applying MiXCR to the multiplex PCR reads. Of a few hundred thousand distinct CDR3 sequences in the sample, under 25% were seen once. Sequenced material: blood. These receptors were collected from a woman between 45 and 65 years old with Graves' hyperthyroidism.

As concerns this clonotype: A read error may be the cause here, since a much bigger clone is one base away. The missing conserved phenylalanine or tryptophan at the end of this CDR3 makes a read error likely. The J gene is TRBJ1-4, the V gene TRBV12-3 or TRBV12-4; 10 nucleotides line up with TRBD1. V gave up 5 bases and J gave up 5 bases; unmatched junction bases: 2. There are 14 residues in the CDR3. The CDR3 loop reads CASSRTGGNEKLFS. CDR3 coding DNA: TGTGCCAGCAGTCGGACAGGGGGAAATGAAAAACTGTTTTCT.

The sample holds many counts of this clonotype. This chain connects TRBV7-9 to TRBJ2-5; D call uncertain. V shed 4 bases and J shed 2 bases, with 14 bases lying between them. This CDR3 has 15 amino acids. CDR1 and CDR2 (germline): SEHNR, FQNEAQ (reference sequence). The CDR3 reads CASSSPDRPQETQYF. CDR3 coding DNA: TGTGCCAGCAGCTCTCCGGATAGGCCACAAGAGACCCAGTACTTC.

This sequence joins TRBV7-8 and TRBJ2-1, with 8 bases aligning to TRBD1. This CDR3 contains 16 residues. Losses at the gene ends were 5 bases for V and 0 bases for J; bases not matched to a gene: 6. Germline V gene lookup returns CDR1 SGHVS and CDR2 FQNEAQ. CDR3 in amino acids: CASSPTGVSSYNEQFF. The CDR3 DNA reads TGTGCCAGCAGCCCGACAGGGGTCAGCTCCTACAATGAGCAGTTCTTC.

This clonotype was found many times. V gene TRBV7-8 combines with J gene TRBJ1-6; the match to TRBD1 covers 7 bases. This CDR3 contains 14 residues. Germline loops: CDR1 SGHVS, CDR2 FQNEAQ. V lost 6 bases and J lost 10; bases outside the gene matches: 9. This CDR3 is CASRRQGSRSPLHF. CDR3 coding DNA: TGTGCCAGCAGGCGACAGGGTTCACGATCACCCCTCCACTTT.